This T cell receptor (beta chain) is drawn from a study of PD-L1 blockade in urothelial cancer. The overall study: Starting around 2014, patients were given atezolizumab (1,200 mg intravenously every 3 weeks). Blood was analyzed 3 weeks (second dose) and 6 weeks after treatment start.

General study results and limits: Durable benefit was linked to greater 3-week expansion of tumor-associated blood clones.

Clones were read by immunoSEQ multiplex PCR, and TCRdb kept only the in-frame ones, dropping some. The sample shows tens of thousands of clones, around 82% of them seen only once. The CDR3 loop spans 17 amino acids. Germline CDR1 PRHDT, CDR2 FYEKMQ (reference sequence). The J segment lost 8 bases and the V segment lost 4 bases, leaving 12 bases of the junction unmatched. Turning to this clone: Its antigen remains unknown.

The sequences come from PBMCs, collected around atezolizumab (anti-PD-L1) treatment. The source of this sequence is a man between 35 and 55 years old with urothelial cancer. This chain connects TRBV13 to TRBJ2-1; TRBD2 aligns across 12 bases. This CDR3 reads CASSSSGRASGIDEQFF. The DNA of the CDR3 is TGTGCCAGCAGCTCTAGCGGGAGGGCCTCGGGTATCGATGAGCAGTTCTTC. Together with reference TRBV13 and TRBJ2-1, the CDR3 gives the full variable domain: AAGVIQSPRHLIKEKRETATLKCYPIPRHDTVYWYQQGPGQDPQFLISFYEKMQSDKGSIPDRFSAQQFSDYHSELNMSSLELGDSALYFCASSSSGRASGIDEQFFGPGTRLTVL.